This T cell receptor (beta chain) originates from a study of tissue T cells after allogeneic stem cell transplantation. Comments on this clone: Its antigen is currently unknown.

Germline V gives CDR1 MNHEY, CDR2 SVGEGT. Trimming removed 3 bases at V and 4 bases at J, with 10 bases between. The CDR3 consists of 14 residues. The data were produced by immunoSEQ multiplex PCR, yet TCRdb's version contains in-frame clones alone and is incomplete. There are around 25,000 clones in the sample; about 89% occur only once, and roughly 2% lies in the top ten. Overall study findings and caveats: Anatomically similar tissues had similar TCR repertoires within each patient. Motif-based clustering found tissue-specific repertoire signatures shared across patients, though few clones were shared.

The chain joins TRBV6-2 or TRBV6-3 to TRBJ1-5; D is ambiguous. The sample was blood, taken before transplantation. The TCR originated in a male donor older than 55 who later had graft-versus-host disease after an allogeneic stem cell transplant. The CDR3 DNA is TGTGCCAGCAGTTATTGGTCAGAAAATCAGCCCCAGCATTTT. Translation: CASSYWSENQPQHF.